This TCR beta chain was recorded in a study of cytomegalovirus exposure and HLA in healthy donors (dated 2017 in TCRdb). Regarding the study in general: An earlier analysis of 587 of the donors reported 276 Gb of sequence data and 95 million to 120 million unique TCR beta sequences obtained from 180 million or so T cells. About 280 gigabases of sequencing data and 80 million or so unique TCR sequences were included in an early release covering under 650 HLA-typed donors. Of the approximately 400 genotyped donors, over 80% were placed in the genetic ancestry cluster associated with self-reported Caucasian donors. The aim of the study was to test whether cataloging public T cell receptors could identify signatures of past pathogen exposure. The study used immunosequencing to profile the T cell repertoires of several hundred subjects and linked those repertoires to cytomegalovirus serostatus. Besides the first cohort of approximately 710 subjects, a separate validation cohort made up of over a hundred different subjects was used. To predict cytomegalovirus infection status, the study combined high-throughput TCR immunosequencing, statistical association of individual TCRs with disease status, and machine learning. In a later analysis, previously published TCR beta repertoires from several hundred donors were re-analyzed and high-resolution HLA genotyping was added so that TCR occurrence patterns could be studied. Rather than using new phenotypic data, the later analysis identified candidate immune exposures from TCR beta sequences and from how often those sequences occurred across donors. An earlier analysis of about 620 of the donors applied high-throughput TCR beta sequencing to assess whether each TCR beta V gene segment acted as functional or pseudogenic. Donor age, sex, ethnicity and CMV serostatus were collected together with the repertoire data. Genome-wide SNP genotypes for about three fifths of the roughly 670 donors were used in a later genetic analysis, which treated that subset as a discovery cohort. Every repertoire in the discovery cohort had been generated on one and the same sequencing platform. Class I and class II HLA loci were covered by the typing at four-digit resolution. Typing coverage differed by locus: A, B, C, DRB1 and DQB1 were typed in roughly 629-630 donors, DQA1 in roughly 500, DPA1 in around 600, and DPB1 in just under 490. Roughly 5 DR-DQ haplotypes were handled as single units for association and clustering, since linkage in the cohort was strong. Among around 400 genotyped donors of the cohort, an average of around 250,000 unique TCR beta nucleotide sequences was sequenced per donor, of which 15% to 20% were non-productive. Study-wide findings and limitations: Because some donors lacked HLA typing at each locus, the association tests relied only on the typed subset. The only immune exposure information available for the cohort was CMV serostatus. The 87-base-pair reads could not distinguish some IMGT-functional V segments, including TRBV6-2 and TRBV6-3, so those segments were excluded. According to a later analysis, parvovirus B19, influenza, CMV and Epstein-Barr virus appeared linked to several top co-occurrence clusters. When HLA alleles, especially DR and DQ, strongly co-occurred, TCR associations were difficult to assign to individual alleles. Most CMV-associated TCR beta chains appeared to be HLA-restricted in a later analysis, and the HLA associations seemed to be driven largely by CMV exposure. Approximately 16 rarely observed V segments, including chromosome 9 orphons, were excluded from the earlier analysis of several hundred of the donors because counts were too low. According to the authors, the approach could potentially be generalized to other disease states and immunological phenotypes. Most TCR sequences were observed very rarely across donors, whereas some public TCRs were present in many individuals. V-gene and J-gene trimming of TCR beta chains was associated with a missense DCLRE1C variant in a later genetic analysis, and the association was replicated in an independent cohort. A further reported finding was that TCR beta sequences accurately predicted the HLA-A and HLA-B alleles for most subjects in the first cohort. According to a later genetic analysis, donors in an Asian-associated ancestry cluster had fewer N-insertions in productive TCRs than the approximately 650-donor mean. The study listed 164 TCR beta chains as associated with cytomegalovirus. A later analysis associated 17,000 or so TCR beta sequences with specific HLA alleles at a false discovery rate of 0.05. In an earlier analysis of under 600 of the donors, most TCR beta V segments were observed in productive rearrangements about 87% or about 30% of the time, broadly matching IMGT annotations. Three of the identified cytomegalovirus-associated TCR beta chains were confirmed in vitro to be specific for cytomegalovirus antigens. In a later analysis, the rate of TCR association differed among HLA loci, with DRB1 alleles having the most associated TCRs and HLA-C alleles having the fewest. The sequencing pipeline was judged likely to have produced a cluster of highly shared sequence variants as a technical artifact. Presence/absence analyses assumed roughly uniform sequencing depth across donors, an assumption that may not hold. In a later analysis, HLA-associated TCR beta chains were found to be more clonally expanded and to have lower generation probabilities than equally common non-associated chains. The cohort was sequenced for TCR beta chains only, and without alpha or paired-chain data the features that could be detected were limited. Correlated functional status among segregating V segments might be attributable to linkage disequilibrium, but an unknown experimental factor could not be ruled out. Cytomegalovirus status was reported to be diagnosed by the classifier with high specificity and sensitivity in both the original and validation cohorts.

The cohort consisted of approximately 670 healthy bone marrow donors. All cohort members were sampled while nominally healthy, although unrecorded immune exposures were likely present. The donor was CMV seronegative and belonged to the group of more than 300 seronegative cohort members. Each donor provided a peripheral blood sample, and peripheral blood mononuclear cells were used for TCR beta sequencing. Genomic DNA extraction from the blood cell samples was performed with the Qiagen DNeasy Blood Extraction Kit. A note on this clone: Its antigen target is currently unknown. Per-base qualities were not stored, and no clone one base away is much larger.

Inclusive of the bounding cysteine and phenylalanine, the CDR3 is 14 residues long. Kept here is only the CDR3 DNA, which spans 42 bases and is read in frame from base 1. Deletion took 2 bases off V and 7 bases off J, with a span of 11 bases between the germline ends. Looking up the germline V gene (reference sequence) yields CDR1 LNHDA and CDR2 SQIVND. Receptor libraries were prepared by the immunoSEQ multiplex PCR assay. The multiplex PCR relied on a mix of 60 forward primers for TCR Vbeta segments and 13 reverse primers for TCR Jbeta segments. A multiplex PCR assay on genomic DNA amplified the CDR3 region of rearranged TCR beta genes. The Illumina HiSeq System was used to sequence the amplified TCR beta libraries as 87-base-pair reads. Under the source paper's analysis protocol: In a later analysis, 80 million or so unique TCR beta chains were counted across the 500 to 700 repertoires, and some 10 million of these chains were shared by at least two donors. To remove PCR and sequencing errors, raw reads were error-corrected and collapsed into unique sequences using a nearest-neighbor algorithm that merged closely related sequences. Alignment of CDR3 sequences to IMGT reference sequences was used to assign V, D and J gene segments. For a sequence to be retained, a match of at least six nucleotides was required to both a V gene segment and a J gene segment. A rearrangement was called productive if the CDR3 had no stop codons and remained in frame with V and J, and every other rearrangement was called non-productive. Following IMGT convention, CDR3 was defined as the stretch from the second conserved V-encoded cysteine to the conserved J-encoded phenylalanine. Sequences without an unambiguous match to a single V gene segment were excluded from the earlier analysis of several hundred of the donors. In an earlier analysis of some 590 of the donors, V segments were called functional above 56.7% productive rearrangements and were called segregating when the between-donor standard deviation exceeded 5%. A statistical classification framework was built to diagnose cytomegalovirus status from the catalog of TCR beta chain sequences. V and J gene assignment, in a later analysis, came from comparing TCR nucleotide sequences with IMGT/GENE-DB human TR gene sequences. In a later analysis, CDR3 sequences and most-parsimonious VDJ recombination scenarios were assigned using the TCRdist pipeline. In a later analysis, each TCR beta chain was defined by its CDR3 amino acid sequence together with its V-gene family, and reads without a unique V-gene family were excluded. In a later analysis, nearly 600 highly shared, low-generation-probability nucleotide sequences were removed to address suspected cross-contamination and a sequencing artifact. In a later analysis, a clonal expansion index for each public chain was calculated from normalized within-repertoire ranks of inferred template counts. In a later analysis, generation probabilities were computed with a VDJ recombination model fitted to out-of-frame rearrangements, and the resulting probabilities were checked against IGoR. A later analysis scored TCR-TCR, TCR-HLA and TCR-CMV co-occurrence with hypergeometric tests, applying a repertoire-size bias correction to TCR pairs. To estimate false discovery rates, a later analysis permuted the HLA or CMV assignments 20 times. In a later analysis, co-occurring TCRs were grouped using DBSCAN, with TCRdist sequence similarity added in when clustering inside HLA-allele-positive subsets. Repertoires with fewer than 30,000 or more than 120,000 public chains were left out of co-occurrence clustering, as were five repertoires with anomalous nucleotide sharing. TCRdb carries this immuneACCESS record with in-frame sequences only. Its versions omit some clonotypes, under half of them owing to an unresolved V gene in the studies checked, with the rest unexplained. V and J calls plus clone size are reproduced from that table; the DNA served to infer D and trimming. Here the sample has 150,000 to 200,000 clones; roughly 75% occur a single time. Together, the top ten hold around 4.9% of the sample.

The chain is assembled from TRBV19 and TRBJ1-4, with the D gene too uncertain to name. The clonotype comes from a male donor in good health and CMV-seronegative. The sample consisted of PBMCs. The CDR3 region has the sequence CASSIFGRSEKLFF. The nucleotide sequence is TGTGCCAGTAGTATATTTGGCAGAAGTGAAAAACTGTTTTTT. This CDR3, with the reference TRBV19 and TRBJ1-4 proteins standing in past its ends, gives the full variable domain DGGITQSPKYLFRKEGQNVTLSCEQNLNHDAMYWYRQDPGQGLRLIYYSQIVNDFQKGDIAEGYSVSREKKESFPLTVTSAQKNPTAFYLCASSIFGRSEKLFFGSGTQLSVL.